Following are 5 T cell receptor beta chains from one sample sequenced in a study of blood T cell repertoires in COVID-19 (TCRdb year 2020). Library method: the immunoSEQ multiplex PCR assay. Imported from immuneACCESS, the table was reduced by TCRdb to in-frame sequences with V and J called. These copies leave out some clones; in studies compared against another copy, an unresolved V gene accounts for under half, and the cause of the remainder is not known. The sample contains 200,000 to 250,000 clones, roughly nine tenths of them found a single time. 2.2% of the sample rests with the top ten. The sequenced sample was peripheral blood. The source of these receptors is a woman between 50 and 59 years old with acute or convalescent COVID-19.

The rearrangement joins TRBV5-1 to TRBJ1-1; D remains unclear. Trimming took 3 bases from V and 1 from J, leaving 10 bases between them. The CDR3 has 14 amino acids. Germline V lookup: CDR1 SGHRS, CDR2 YFSETQ. The CDR3, as DNA: TGCGCCAGCAGCTCGCAAAGCCAGAACACTGAAGCTTTCTTT. This encodes CASSSQSQNTEAFF.

This clone has a single count. The chain is built from TRBV10-3 and TRBJ2-3; TRBD2 matches 13 bases. V shed 7 bases, J shed 6 bases, and the junction held 13 bases outside the gene matches. The CDR3 covers 17 residues. Germline CDR1 and CDR2: ENHRY and SYGVKD. CDR3 sequence: CAITSGTSGAQRDTQYF. As DNA, the CDR3 is TGTGCCATCACCTCCGGGACTAGCGGGGCCCAACGTGATACGCAGTATTTT.

The chain combines TRBV6-5 with TRBJ2-1, with D perhaps matching TRBD2 (6 bases). Germline V gene sequence: CDR1 MNHEY, CDR2 SVGAGI. The CDR3 is 14 residues long. Between the trimmed V and J ends, which lost 3 bases and 4 bases, there was a span of 10 bases. CDR3 sequence: CASSYRELYNEQFF. Here the CDR3 DNA reads TGTGCCAGCAGTTATCGGGAGTTATACAATGAGCAGTTCTTC.

The chain uses TRBV7-2 and TRBJ2-5; 13 positions match TRBD2. The CDR3 is 17 residues long. CDR1 is SGHTA, CDR2 FQGNSA, per germline. V gave up 4 bases and J gave up 0 bases; unmatched junction bases: 5. The chain's CDR3 is CASSWGGLAGNQETQYF. CDR3 nucleotides: TGTGCCAGCAGCTGGGGGGGACTAGCGGGAAACCAAGAGACCCAGTACTTC.

The chain employs TRBV4-3 and TRBJ1-1; no definite D call. The germline CDR1 and CDR2 sequences are LGHNA and YSLEER. The CDR3 has 13 amino acids. V lost 0 bases, J lost 7 bases, and 9 bases lay in between. The CDR3 DNA sequence: TGCGCCAGCAGCCAAGAGATTGGCGGTGAAGCTTTCTTT. This codes for CASSQEIGGEAFF.